This is a list of T cell receptor beta chains from one sample in a study of type 1 regulatory T cells. Their antigen targets remain unknown. One entry per CDR3 protein results from TCRdb running MiXCR on the reads. The sample shows 60,000 to 70,000 distinct CDR3 sequences, roughly three fifths of them seen only once. The specimen was cultured T cells, either the whole culture or a sorted T cell fraction (not recorded which). The origin of the receptors is a human donor in good health. Both conserved end residues are part of each CDR3. The D gene is left open where the match is weak. Clone size is shown for a subset of rows, as once, few, many or a class of expanded clone.

CDR3: CASSSPPGGGRGTEAFF
DNA: TGTGCCAGCAGTTCCCCTCCTGGGGGGGGGCGAGGCACTGAAGCTTTCTTT
length: 17
size: NA
J: TRBJ1-1
V: TRBV27
D: NA

CDR3: CAWGTSGRNHEQYF
DNA: TGTGCCTGGGGAACTAGCGGGAGAAACCACGAGCAGTACTTC
length: 14
size: NA
J: TRBJ2-7
V: TRBV30
D: TRBD2

CDR3: CASNPSGSTDTQYF
DNA: TGTGCCAGCAACCCTAGCGGGAGCACAGATACGCAGTATTTT
length: 14
size: NA
J: TRBJ2-3
V: TRBV7-2
D: TRBD2

CDR3: CAISESFFTGQRLYEQYF
DNA: TGTGCCATCAGTGAGTCTTTCTTCACGGGACAACGACTCTACGAGCAGTACTTC
length: 18
size: many
J: TRBJ2-7
V: TRBV10-3
D: NA

CDR3: CASSAFRYEQYF
DNA: TGTGCCAGCAGTGCCTTCAGATACGAGCAGTACTTC
length: 12
size: once
J: TRBJ2-7
V: TRBV6-1
D: NA

CDR3: CASSLAGLGYEQYF
DNA: TGTGCCAGCAGTTTAGCGGGTTTGGGCTACGAGCAGTACTTC
length: 14
size: NA
J: TRBJ2-7
V: TRBV28
D: NA

CDR3: CAWRTGLDSYEQYF
DNA: TGTGCCTGGAGGACGGGACTAGATTCCTACGAGCAGTACTTC
length: 14
size: NA
J: TRBJ2-7
V: TRBV30
D: TRBD2

CDR3: CASSLWDQDATEQFF
DNA: TGTGCCAGCAGCTTATGGGACCAGGATGCTACTGAGCAGTTCTTC
length: 15
size: NA
J: TRBJ2-1
V: TRBV7-6
D: NA

CDR3: CASSPSSSTDTQYF
DNA: TGTGCCAGCTCACCAAGTAGCTCCACAGATACGCAGTATTTT
length: 14
size: NA
J: TRBJ2-3
V: TRBV18
D: NA

CDR3: CASSLDNNEKLFF
DNA: TGCGCCAGCAGCTTGGACAATAATGAAAAACTGTTTTTT
length: 13
size: NA
J: TRBJ1-4
V: TRBV5-1
D: NA

CDR3: CASSRTSSTDTQYF
DNA: TGTGCCAGTAGTAGGACTAGCAGCACAGATACGCAGTATTTT
length: 14
size: NA
J: TRBJ2-3
V: TRBV19
D: TRBD2

CDR3: CSGFSGQETQYF
DNA: TGCAGCGGATTTAGCGGCCAAGAAACCCAGTACTTC
length: 12
size: NA
J: TRBJ2-5
V: TRBV29-1
D: NA

CDR3: CAISESKSKGNQPQHF
DNA: TGTGCCATCAGTGAGTCGAAGTCCAAGGGGAATCAGCCCCAGCATTTT
length: 16
size: few
J: TRBJ1-5
V: TRBV10-3
D: NA

CDR3: CASSLAPGGTYEQYF
DNA: TGTGCCAGCAGCTTAGCCCCAGGGGGGACCTACGAGCAGTACTTC
length: 15
size: NA
J: TRBJ2-7
V: TRBV7-8
D: NA

CDR3: CSARDPRAGNEQFF
DNA: TGCAGTGCTAGAGACCCGCGGGCAGGTAATGAGCAGTTCTTC
length: 14
size: once
J: TRBJ2-1
V: TRBV20-1
D: NA

CDR3: CASSPGLAGGSYEQYF
DNA: TGCGCCAGCAGCCCCGGACTAGCGGGAGGTTCCTACGAGCAGTACTTC
length: 16
size: NA
J: TRBJ2-7
V: TRBV5-1
D: TRBD2

CDR3: CSALRSGPLYEQYF
DNA: TGCAGCGCCCTGAGGTCAGGCCCTCTCTACGAGCAGTACTTC
length: 14
size: NA
J: TRBJ2-7
V: TRBV29-1
D: NA

CDR3: CASSYPTWTSGSFTDTQYF
DNA: TGTGCCAGCAGTTACCCAACTTGGACTAGCGGGAGTTTCACAGATACGCAGTATTTT
length: 19
size: few
J: TRBJ2-3
V: TRBV6-2/TRBV6-3
D: TRBD2

CDR3: CASSSLAGGIETQYF
DNA: TGTGCCAGCAGTTCGTTAGCGGGAGGCATAGAGACCCAGTACTTC
length: 15
size: NA
J: TRBJ2-5
V: TRBV12-3/TRBV12-4
D: TRBD2

CDR3: CASSLKTSGTDTQYF
DNA: TGTGCCAGCAGCTTAAAGACTAGCGGCACAGATACGCAGTATTTT
length: 15
size: NA
J: TRBJ2-3
V: TRBV7-6
D: TRBD2

CDR3: CAIQGTSGSQETQYF
DNA: TGTGCCATTCAGGGGACTAGCGGGAGTCAGGAGACCCAGTACTTC
length: 15
size: NA
J: TRBJ2-5
V: TRBV24-1
D: TRBD2

CDR3: CATAKAGREQFF
DNA: TGTGCCACCGCCAAAGCGGGACGGGAGCAGTTCTTC
length: 12
size: NA
J: TRBJ2-1
V: TRBV7-2
D: TRBD2

CDR3: CASSTGETTNEKLFF
DNA: TGCGCCAGCAGTACAGGAGAAACAACTAATGAAAAACTGTTTTTT
length: 15
size: once
J: TRBJ1-4
V: TRBV4-1
D: NA

CDR3: CASSISRAGEGREQFF
DNA: TGTGCCAGCAGCATAAGTCGAGCGGGAGAAGGAAGGGAGCAGTTCTTC
length: 16
size: NA
J: TRBJ2-1
V: TRBV11-3
D: TRBD2

CDR3: CSAPNSGAGDETQYF
DNA: TGCAGTGCACCGAATAGCGGGGCTGGGGACGAGACCCAGTACTTC
length: 15
size: NA
J: TRBJ2-5
V: TRBV20-1
D: TRBD2

CDR3: CASSPAVGNYGYTF
DNA: TGTGCCAGCAGCCCCGCGGTTGGCAACTATGGCTACACCTTC
length: 14
size: few
J: TRBJ1-2
V: TRBV7-2
D: NA

CDR3: CASSLANEQFF
DNA: TGTGCCAGCAGCTTGGCCAATGAGCAGTTCTTC
length: 11
size: NA
J: TRBJ2-1
V: TRBV7-9
D: NA

CDR3: CSASPGTGGDEQYF
DNA: TGCAGTGCTAGCCCCGGGACAGGGGGCGACGAGCAGTACTTC
length: 14
size: NA
J: TRBJ2-7
V: TRBV20-1
D: TRBD1

CDR3: CASSLRTGLAGSSYEQYF
DNA: TGTGCCAGCAGCTTACGTACGGGACTAGCGGGTAGCTCCTACGAGCAGTACTTC
length: 18
size: NA
J: TRBJ2-7
V: TRBV7-2
D: TRBD2

CDR3: CASSPGGEQFF
DNA: TGTGCCAGCAGCCCCGGGGGTGAGCAGTTCTTC
length: 11
size: many
J: TRBJ2-1
V: TRBV12-3/TRBV12-4
D: NA

CDR3: CASSLVLAATSGELFF
DNA: TGCGCCAGCAGCTTGGTTCTAGCGGCCACCTCCGGGGAGCTGTTTTTT
length: 16
size: NA
J: TRBJ2-2
V: TRBV5-1
D: TRBD2

CDR3: CASSRQENTEAFF
DNA: TGTGCCAGCAGCCGCCAGGAGAACACTGAAGCTTTCTTT
length: 13
size: NA
J: TRBJ1-1
V: TRBV3-1
D: NA

CDR3: CASPSGDVSYNEQFF
DNA: TGTGCCAGCCCGAGCGGAGACGTCTCCTACAATGAGCAGTTCTTC
length: 15
size: NA
J: TRBJ2-1
V: TRBV2
D: NA

CDR3: CARQAGEGHEQFF
DNA: TGTGCCAGACAGGCGGGAGAAGGCCATGAGCAGTTCTTC
length: 13
size: NA
J: TRBJ2-1
V: TRBV2
D: TRBD2

CDR3: CSASTYRRGPKTQYF
DNA: TGCAGTGCTAGCACCTATCGGCGGGGGCCGAAGACCCAGTACTTC
length: 15
size: NA
J: TRBJ2-5
V: TRBV20-1
D: NA

CDR3: CASSARDGGRNEQFF
DNA: TGTGCCAGCAGCGCCAGGGACGGTGGGCGCAATGAGCAGTTCTTC
length: 15
size: NA
J: TRBJ2-1
V: TRBV9
D: NA

CDR3: CASSGTRGSNYGYTF
DNA: TGCGCCAGCAGCGGGACGAGGGGATCCAACTATGGCTACACCTTC
length: 15
size: NA
J: TRBJ1-2
V: TRBV5-1
D: NA

CDR3: CASSLAMTGMGEQYF
DNA: TGTGCCAGCAGCTTAGCGATGACGGGAATGGGGGAGCAGTACTTC
length: 15
size: NA
J: TRBJ2-7
V: TRBV7-2
D: NA

CDR3: CASSSERTGGYTF
DNA: TGTGCCAGCAGTTCCGAGAGGACTGGTGGCTACACCTTC
length: 13
size: NA
J: TRBJ1-2
V: TRBV28
D: NA

CDR3: CASRTAGGPGAVAQYF
DNA: TGTGCCAGCAGAACCGCGGGAGGCCCTGGGGCGGTGGCCCAGTACTTC
length: 16
size: NA
J: TRBJ2-5
V: TRBV12-3/TRBV12-4
D: TRBD2

CDR3: CASAITGETQYF
DNA: TGCGCCAGCGCAATTACCGGGGAGACCCAGTACTTC
length: 12
size: NA
J: TRBJ2-5
V: TRBV5-1
D: NA

CDR3: CATSGPGDYYGYTF
DNA: TGTGCCACCAGCGGCCCCGGGGACTACTATGGCTACACCTTC
length: 14
size: NA
J: TRBJ1-2
V: TRBV15
D: NA

CDR3: CATSEGTSGSYNEQFF
DNA: TGTGCCACCAGTGAGGGGACTAGCGGATCCTACAATGAGCAGTTCTTC
length: 16
size: NA
J: TRBJ2-1
V: TRBV24-1
D: TRBD2

CDR3: CASSAYYKDEQFF
DNA: TGTGCCAGCAGCGCATACTACAAGGATGAGCAGTTCTTC
length: 13
size: NA
J: TRBJ2-1
V: TRBV9
D: NA

CDR3: CASSLGTIDNEQFF
DNA: TGTGCCAGCAGCTTGGGGACCATCGACAATGAGCAGTTCTTC
length: 14
size: NA
J: TRBJ2-1
V: TRBV5-5
D: NA

CDR3: CASSRTGGAGNEQFF
DNA: TGTGCCAGCAGCCGGACAGGGGGCGCCGGGAATGAGCAGTTCTTC
length: 15
size: NA
J: TRBJ2-1
V: TRBV12-3/TRBV12-4
D: TRBD1

CDR3: CASSVAGTSGTWGEETQYF
DNA: TGTGCCAGCAGCGTAGCTGGGACTAGCGGGACGTGGGGGGAGGAGACCCAGTACTTC
length: 19
size: once
J: TRBJ2-5
V: TRBV9
D: TRBD2

CDR3: CATSELAGGRDTQYF
DNA: TGTGCCACCAGCGAACTAGCGGGAGGACGAGATACGCAGTATTTT
length: 15
size: NA
J: TRBJ2-3
V: TRBV24-1
D: TRBD2

CDR3: CSVPILAPTDTQYF
DNA: TGCAGTGTCCCGATACTAGCACCCACAGATACGCAGTATTTT
length: 14
size: NA
J: TRBJ2-3
V: TRBV20-1
D: NA

CDR3: CASKPGLTYEQYF
DNA: TGTGCCAGCAAGCCGGGACTCACCTACGAGCAGTACTTC
length: 13
size: NA
J: TRBJ2-7
V: TRBV6-2/TRBV6-3
D: NA

CDR3: CASSPGHLTGELFF
DNA: TGTGCCAGCAGTCCGGGACACCTCACCGGGGAGCTGTTTTTT
length: 14
size: NA
J: TRBJ2-2
V: TRBV27
D: NA

CDR3: CASSTRLRDLSNEQFF
DNA: TGTGCCAGTAGTACTCGTCTCCGGGACTTGAGCAATGAGCAGTTCTTC
length: 16
size: NA
J: TRBJ2-1
V: TRBV19
D: NA

CDR3: CASRLAGNEQFF
DNA: TGTGCCAGCAGGCTAGCGGGTAATGAGCAGTTCTTC
length: 12
size: NA
J: TRBJ2-1
V: TRBV2
D: TRBD2

CDR3: CASSSSGGYTDTQYF
DNA: TGTGCCAGCAGCTCCTCAGGGGGCTACACAGATACGCAGTATTTT
length: 15
size: NA
J: TRBJ2-3
V: TRBV7-9
D: TRBD1

CDR3: CSARNPGGSGNTIYF
DNA: TGCAGTGCTAGGAACCCTGGGGGCTCTGGAAACACCATATATTTT
length: 15
size: NA
J: TRBJ1-3
V: TRBV20-1
D: NA

CDR3: CASIGSKTQYF
DNA: TGTGCCAGCATCGGGTCAAAGACCCAGTACTTC
length: 11
size: NA
J: TRBJ2-5
V: TRBV6-5
D: NA

CDR3: CASSTGADTQYF
DNA: TGTGCCAGCTCGACTGGCGCAGATACGCAGTATTTT
length: 12
size: NA
J: TRBJ2-3
V: TRBV6-5
D: NA